These T cell receptor beta chains were read from a single sample in a study of CD8 T cells in ankylosing spondylitis. TCRdb analysed the 5' RACE reads with MiXCR anew, one entry per CDR3 protein. The sample yields almost 400,000 distinct CDR3 sequences, approximately 20% seen once. Input material: blood, either unsorted or a sorted T cell fraction (not recorded which). These receptors were taken from a male donor with ankylosing spondylitis. CDR3s include the opening cysteine and the closing phenylalanine or tryptophan. Each record gives: clone size, J gene, D gene, V gene, CDR3 protein, CDR3 DNA. D genes are given only for firm matches. Size tells how often a clone was seen (once, few, many) or the class of an expanded clone, and some rows leave it out.

clone size: .; J gene: TRBJ2-2; D gene: .; V gene: TRBV19; CDR3 protein: CASSAFAGVRTGELFF; CDR3 DNA: TGTGCCAGTAGTGCCTTTGCAGGGGTTCGGACCGGGGAGCTGTTTTTT
clone size: .; J gene: TRBJ2-7; D gene: .; V gene: TRBV11-1; CDR3 protein: CASRKGGSTYEQYF; CDR3 DNA: TGTGCCAGCAGAAAAGGAGGCAGTACCTACGAGCAGTACTTC
clone size: few; J gene: TRBJ1-5; D gene: .; V gene: TRBV4-1; CDR3 protein: CASSQVIQGLNQPQHF; CDR3 DNA: TGCGCCAGCAGCCAAGTCATTCAGGGCCTAAATCAGCCCCAGCATTTT
clone size: many; J gene: TRBJ2-7; D gene: TRBD2; V gene: TRBV11-2; CDR3 protein: CASSPWGGSYEQYF; CDR3 DNA: TGTGCCAGCAGCCCGTGGGGGGGGTCCTACGAGCAGTACTTC
clone size: few; J gene: TRBJ2-2; D gene: TRBD2; V gene: TRBV19; CDR3 protein: CASTLLKREVTGELFF; CDR3 DNA: TGTGCCAGTACCCTCCTCAAGCGGGAGGTTACCGGGGAGCTGTTTTTT
clone size: .; J gene: TRBJ2-1; D gene: TRBD2; V gene: TRBV20-1; CDR3 protein: CSASIPWSLAVNNEQFF; CDR3 DNA: TGCAGTGCTTCCATCCCATGGTCACTAGCGGTAAACAATGAGCAGTTCTTC
clone size: many; J gene: TRBJ1-5; D gene: TRBD1; V gene: TRBV12-3/TRBV12-4; CDR3 protein: CASHPSGGQGSNQPQHF; CDR3 DNA: TGTGCCAGCCACCCGTCCGGGGGACAGGGAAGCAATCAGCCCCAGCATTTT
clone size: .; J gene: TRBJ2-2; D gene: TRBD1; V gene: TRBV18; CDR3 protein: CASSPTGDTGELFF; CDR3 DNA: TGTGCCAGCTCACCGACAGGGGACACCGGGGAGCTGTTTTTT
clone size: .; J gene: TRBJ1-1; D gene: TRBD1; V gene: TRBV20-1; CDR3 protein: CSAWTGATEAFF; CDR3 DNA: TGCAGTGCATGGACAGGGGCCACTGAAGCTTTCTTT
clone size: few; J gene: TRBJ2-7; D gene: .; V gene: TRBV21-1; CDR3 protein: CASSKGGTDSYEQYF; CDR3 DNA: TGTGCCAGCAGCAAAGGAGGGACAGATTCCTACGAGCAGTACTTC
clone size: .; J gene: TRBJ1-5; D gene: .; V gene: TRBV12-3/TRBV12-4; CDR3 protein: CASSLRQRDSNQPQHF; CDR3 DNA: TGTGCCAGCAGTTTAAGGCAGCGGGATAGCAATCAGCCCCAGCATTTT
clone size: .; J gene: TRBJ2-7; D gene: .; V gene: TRBV7-2; CDR3 protein: CASSLVTGVYEQYF; CDR3 DNA: TGTGCCAGCAGCTTAGTCACCGGAGTCTACGAGCAGTACTTC
clone size: many; J gene: TRBJ1-3; D gene: .; V gene: TRBV12-3/TRBV12-4; CDR3 protein: CASSFRRSNTIYF; CDR3 DNA: TGTGCCAGCAGTTTTAGAAGAAGCAACACCATATATTTT
clone size: many; J gene: TRBJ2-3; D gene: TRBD2; V gene: TRBV6-4; CDR3 protein: CASSALGLAGTDTQYF; CDR3 DNA: TGTGCCAGCAGTGCCCTAGGACTAGCCGGCACAGATACGCAGTATTTT
clone size: .; J gene: TRBJ2-5; D gene: TRBD1; V gene: TRBV7-2; CDR3 protein: CASSPDRAGQTQYF; CDR3 DNA: TGTGCCAGCAGCCCGGACAGGGCAGGTCAGACCCAGTACTTC
clone size: many; J gene: TRBJ1-2; D gene: .; V gene: TRBV15; CDR3 protein: CATSKDNYGYTF; CDR3 DNA: TGTGCCACCAGCAAGGACAACTATGGCTACACCTTC